The next 30 T cell receptor beta chains were all read from a single sample in a study of blood T cell repertoires in COVID-19. The assay was immunoSEQ multiplex PCR, and TCRdb's table has in-frame clones only and misses some. This sample has approximately 150,000 clones, with about 80% found just once. Specimen: peripheral blood. The receptors come from a man between 65 and 85 years old who had recovered from COVID-19.

The rearrangement links TRBV19 to TRBJ2-2; 7 bases are shared with TRBD2. This CDR3 has 14 amino acids. V trimming: 6 bases; J trimming: 4 bases; junction bases outside the gene matches: 5. CDR1 and CDR2 from the germline V gene are LNHDA and SQIVND (reference sequence). CDR3 loop: CASRYASGTGELFF. CDR3 nucleotides: TGTGCCAGTAGGTACGCTAGCGGCACCGGGGAGCTGTTTTTT.

The chain recombines TRBV7-2 with TRBJ1-5; D uncertain. Germline-derived CDR1 and CDR2 are SGHTA and FQGNSA. The CDR3 extends over 15 amino acids. Trimming shortened V by 1 base and J by 0 bases, and 7 bases separated the two germline ends. This chain's CDR3 is CASSLVTASNQPQHF. In nucleotides, the CDR3 is TGTGCCAGCAGCTTAGTCACAGCTAGCAATCAGCCCCAGCATTTT.

This clone showed up just once. This rearrangement joins TRBV7-9 to TRBJ2-2, with D maybe TRBD1 (6 bases). Germline CDR1 SEHNR, CDR2 FQNEAQ (reference sequence). This CDR3 is built from 15 residues. With 2 bases removed from V and 2 bases from J, the gap between germline ends came to 9 bases. CDR3 residues: CASSLQGLNTGELFF. Written as DNA, the CDR3 is TGTGCCAGCAGCTTACAGGGGCTAAACACCGGGGAGCTGTTTTTT.

The chain has TRBV18 and TRBJ2-1, with D unresolved. Germline V CDR1 and CDR2: KGHSH, LQKENI. The V end was cut by 0 bases, the J end by 1 base, with 10 bases between. CDR3 length equals 16 residues. This CDR3 is CASSPPMYISYNEQFF. The DNA of the CDR3 is TGTGCCAGCTCACCACCGATGTACATATCCTACAATGAGCAGTTCTTC. Looking up the rest from reference TRBV18 and TRBJ2-1 gives the full variable domain: NAGVMQNPRHLVRRRGQEARLRCSPMKGHSHVYWYRQLPEEGLKFMVYLQKENIIDESGMPKERFSAEFPKEGPSILRIQQVVRGDSAAYFCASSPPMYISYNEQFFGPGTRLTVL.

The chain carries TRBV19 and TRBJ2-3, with 7 positions matching TRBD1. The V gene's germline CDR1 is LNHDA and CDR2 SQIVND (reference sequence). V lost 6 bases, J lost 2 bases, and 14 bases stayed unmatched. The CDR3 is 17 residues long. CDR3 sequence (DNA): TGTGCCAGTAGCCTAAGAAGGGACAGTCAAAACACAGATACGCAGTATTTT. This translates into CASSLRRDSQNTDTQYF.

The V gene is TRBV29-1, the J gene TRBJ2-7, with 10 positions matching TRBD2. The V and J ends lost 5 bases and 2 bases, in that order; junction bases with no gene match: 3. This CDR3 has 13 amino acids. Germline assignment: CDR1 SQVTM and CDR2 ANQGSEA. The CDR3, as DNA: TGCAGCGTTCTACTAGCGGGACCCTACGAGCAGTACTTC. It yields the protein CSVLLAGPYEQYF.

The genes are TRBV6-5 and TRBJ1-1; 9 bases fit TRBD1. Germline-derived CDR1 and CDR2 are MNHEY and SVGAGI. The CDR3 consists of 14 residues. V gave up 2 bases and J gave up 5 bases; unmatched junction bases: 3. This CDR3 reads CASSYQGQGTEAFF. In DNA form, the CDR3 reads TGTGCCAGCAGTTACCAGGGACAGGGTACTGAAGCTTTCTTT.

The table lists this clone with a count of one. This chain joins TRBV18 and TRBJ2-1; TRBD2 agrees at 12 bases. Germline values: CDR1 KGHSH, CDR2 LQKENI. CDR3 length: 16 residues. The junction had 8 bases not matched to a gene; V was cut back by 3 bases and J by 8 bases. CDR3 region: CASSPNRLAGDDEQFF. CDR3 DNA sequence: TGTGCCAGCTCACCTAATAGACTAGCGGGAGATGATGAGCAGTTCTTC.

V gene TRBV2 combines with J gene TRBJ2-7; TRBD2 agrees at 12 bases. This CDR3 spans 15 amino acids. V was pared by 5 bases and J by 3 bases, with 5 bases of the junction left unmatched. Germline V gives CDR1 SNHLY, CDR2 FYNNEI. CDR3 residues: CASSPLLAGGYEQYF. CDR3 DNA: TGTGCCAGCAGTCCTTTACTAGCGGGAGGCTACGAGCAGTACTTC.

The chain employs TRBV19 and TRBJ2-7; no reliable D call. Germline lookup yields CDR1 LNHDA and CDR2 SQIVND (reference sequence). V gave up 4 bases and J gave up 5 bases, with 12 bases separating them. This CDR3 spans 13 amino acids. The CDR3 here is CASSTIAEHEQYF. The DNA for the CDR3 is TGTGCCAGTAGTACGATTGCCGAGCACGAGCAGTACTTC.

The rearrangement uses TRBV18 and TRBJ1-2; 8 bases fit TRBD1. The CDR3 runs to 13 residues. Germline V CDR1 and CDR2: KGHSH, LQKENI. Trimming took 2 bases from V and 8 from J; bases not matched to a gene: 4. CDR3 in DNA: TGTGCCAGCTCACCAGGAGACAGGGGCGGCTACACCTTC. Its protein is CASSPGDRGGYTF.

The count of this clone is one. The V gene is TRBV10-2, the J gene TRBJ2-5, with 7 bases lining up with TRBD2. CDR3 length: 16 residues. V was pared by 2 bases and J by 5 bases, with 11 bases of the junction left unmatched. Germline CDR1 reads WSHSY; CDR2 reads SAAADI. CDR3 coding DNA: TGCGCCAGCAGTGAGCCAGGGAGGGTCGTATCGGAGACCCAGTACTTC. Its protein product is CASSEPGRVVSETQYF.

The chain has TRBV5-1 and TRBJ2-1, with 9 bases aligning to TRBD2. V was pared by 4 bases and J by 7 bases, with 9 bases of the junction left unmatched. Per germline, CDR1 SGHRS and CDR2 YFSETQ. The CDR3 spans 15 residues. CDR3: CASSGSGSLGNEQFF. The CDR3 DNA sequence: TGCGCCAGCAGCGGTAGCGGGAGCCTCGGGAATGAGCAGTTCTTC.

This sequence joins TRBV5-8 and TRBJ2-3; 12 bases fit TRBD2. The germline gives CDR1 SGHTS, CDR2 YDEGEE. V lost 2 bases to trimming and J lost 4 bases; unmatched junction nucleotides: 5. This CDR3 spans 16 amino acids. CDR3 loop: CASSFGLAGTSDTQYF. CDR3 in DNA: TGTGCCAGCAGCTTCGGACTAGCGGGGACGTCAGATACGCAGTATTTT.

The rearrangement uses TRBV2 and TRBJ2-1, with 9 bases aligning to TRBD2. J lost 6 bases, V lost 7 bases, and 10 bases had no gene match. The germline V gene encodes CDR1 SNHLY and CDR2 FYNNEI. CDR3 size: 15 residues. The CDR3 region has the DNA TGTGCCAGCACCTTCACCGGGACTAGCAGCAATGAGCAGTTCTTC. Translated, it gives CASTFTGTSSNEQFF.

This chain links TRBV11-2 with TRBJ2-2; D is possibly TRBD2 (5 bases). Germline assignment: CDR1 SGHAT and CDR2 FQNNGV. The V end lost 4 bases, the J end lost 7 bases, and 10 bases lay between the germline ends. CDR3 length: 13 amino acids. The CDR3 region has the DNA TGTGCCAGCAGCTCCGTCCGGGGCGGGGAGCTGTTTTTT. Amino acid sequence: CASSSVRGGELFF.

The chain links TRBV10-3 to TRBJ2-7, with 9 bases identical to TRBD1. CDR1 is ENHRY, CDR2 SYGVKD, per germline. The J segment lost 6 bases and the V segment lost 0 bases, leaving 6 bases of the junction unmatched. The length of the CDR3 is 15 residues. This CDR3 reads CAISESRTGVREQYF. The CDR3 DNA sequence: TGTGCCATCAGTGAGTCCCGGACAGGGGTCCGCGAGCAGTACTTC.

As concerns this clone: The junction departs from the called germline gene at one end, perhaps through a read error. The chain has TRBV6-6 and TRBJ1-3; TRBD1 is a possible D gene (5 bases). Per the germline V gene, CDR1 is MNHNY and CDR2 is SVGAGI (reference sequence). The CDR3 totals 14 residues. The CDR3 region has the DNA TGTGCGAGCAGCCCTCGGGGGGTTGTAGACACCATATATTTT. Translation gives CASSPRGVVDTIYF.

The chain employs TRBV5-4 and TRBJ2-7; perhaps TRBD2 as D (6 bases). The V end was cut by 6 bases, the J end by 7 bases, with 20 bases between. CDR1 and CDR2 from the germline V gene are SGHNT and YYREEE (reference sequence). The CDR3 length is 14 residues. The CDR3 sequence: CASTPGGNPGEQYF. In DNA, the CDR3 is TGTGCCAGCACCCCCGGAGGGAACCCGGGGGAGCAGTACTTC.

The chain is built from TRBV7-8 and TRBJ2-2; tentatively, D is TRBD1 (6 bases). Germline-derived CDR1 and CDR2 are SGHVS and FQNEAQ. V lost 11 bases and J 4 bases, leaving 17 bases between the germline ends. The CDR3 covers 14 residues. Written as DNA, the CDR3 is TGTGCCTACTTCCGGGACACCTCCACCGGGGAGCTGTTTTTT. Residues: CAYFRDTSTGELFF.

The chain recombines TRBV6-5 with TRBJ2-7; TRBD2 aligns across 7 bases. Per germline, CDR1 MNHEY and CDR2 SVGAGI. CDR3 size: 16 residues. The V gene end was trimmed by 0 bases and the J gene end by 4 bases; junction bases not matched to a gene: 9. CDR3 loop: CASSYSPQGGLYEQYF. The CDR3 DNA follows: TGTGCCAGCAGTTACTCGCCCCAGGGAGGGTTGTACGAGCAGTACTTC.

The rearrangement uses TRBV12-3 or TRBV12-4 and TRBJ1-4, with D possibly being TRBD1 (6 bases). The CDR3 is made up of 13 amino acids. V was clipped by 5 bases and J by 6 bases, with 10 bases between them. CDR3 bases: TGTGCCAGCAGTCTACAGGGTTATGAAAAACTGTTTTTT. Residues: CASSLQGYEKLFF.

This clone was detected a few times. The J gene is TRBJ1-4, the V gene TRBV4-2; D gene uncertain. In germline, CDR1 is LGHNA, CDR2 YNFKEQ. The CDR3 runs to 15 residues. The V end was cut by 4 bases, the J end by 3 bases, with 12 bases between. The chain's CDR3 is CASSRGDEPNEKLFF. CDR3 bases: TGTGCCAGCAGCCGCGGCGACGAACCTAATGAAAAACTGTTTTTT.

CDR3 in DNA: TGTGCCAGCAGCCAAATACAGGGGGCGAGTGATACGCAGTATTTT. This translates into CASSQIQGASDTQYF. V and J are TRBV14 and TRBJ2-3; TRBD1 agrees at 9 bases. CDR1 and CDR2 (germline): SGHDN, FVKESK. This CDR3 spans 15 amino acids. V shed 2 bases and J 6 bases; nucleotides not matched to a gene: 6.

The chain is built from TRBV7-3 and TRBJ2-1; 9 bases map to TRBD2. Per the germline V gene, CDR1 is SGHTA and CDR2 is FQGTGA. The CDR3 length is 15 residues. V was clipped by 5 bases and J by 5 bases; unmatched bases: 7. CDR3 sequence reads: CASSPHPSGDNEQFF. In DNA form, the CDR3 reads TGTGCCAGCAGCCCTCATCCTAGCGGGGACAATGAGCAGTTCTTC.

This clone has just a few counts. The V gene is TRBV30, the J gene TRBJ1-6; D not certain. Germline values: CDR1 GTSNPN, CDR2 SVGIG (reference sequence). This CDR3 has 13 residues. The germline V and J ends were trimmed by 2 bases and 9 bases, with 11 bases remaining between them. The CDR3 loop is CAWSPQAPSPLHF. The DNA of the CDR3 is TGTGCCTGGAGTCCGCAGGCGCCTTCACCCCTCCACTTT. The entire variable domain, with the rest obtained from reference TRBV30 and TRBJ1-6, is as follows: SQTIHQWPATLVQPVGSPLSLECTVEGTSNPNLYWYRQAAGRGLQLLFYSVGIGQISSEVPQNLSASRPQDRQFILSSKKLLLSDSGFYLCAWSPQAPSPLHFGNGTRLTVT.

The chain combines TRBV5-4 with TRBJ2-5; a possible D gene is TRBD2 (5 bases). V dropped 1 base and J dropped 7 bases, with 8 bases sitting between them. CDR3 length: 12 amino acids. Germline-derived CDR1 and CDR2 are SGHNT and YYREEE (reference sequence). The CDR3 nucleotides are TGTGCCAGCAGCTTGCCCGAGGGGACCCAGTACTTC. The encoded protein is CASSLPEGTQYF.

The chain carries TRBV18 and TRBJ2-2, with D perhaps matching TRBD1 (6 bases). The CDR3 is 16 residues long. V lost 1 base, J lost 0 bases, and 9 bases lay in between. Germline V lookup: CDR1 KGHSH, CDR2 LQKENI. The CDR3 is CASSPQSGANTGELFF. DNA for the CDR3: TGTGCCAGCTCACCACAGTCAGGGGCGAACACCGGGGAGCTGTTTTTT.

This clone was picked up a small number of times. The same CDR3 arises from other DNA sequences in this sample as well. The chain carries TRBV6-1 and TRBJ1-5; TRBD1 is a possible D gene (5 bases). With 0 bases removed from V and 7 bases from J, the gap between germline ends came to 13 bases. CDR1 and CDR2 (germline): MNHNS, SASEGT. This CDR3 spans 15 amino acids. This CDR3 is CASSEASGGRQPQHF. The CDR3 DNA follows: TGTGCCAGCAGTGAAGCGTCGGGGGGAAGGCAGCCCCAGCATTTT.

The rearrangement joins TRBV27 to TRBJ2-5; 9 nucleotides agree with TRBD2. The CDR3 is made up of 15 amino acids. J gave up 3 bases and V 4 bases, and 6 bases lay outside the gene matches. The germline V gene encodes CDR1 MNHEY and CDR2 SMNVEV (reference sequence). DNA for the CDR3: TGTGCCAGCAGTTCGACTAGCGGAGGGAAAGAGACCCAGTACTTC. Translated, it gives CASSSTSGGKETQYF.